The sequence of this T cell receptor (beta chain) was determined in a study of cytomegalovirus exposure and HLA in healthy donors. The germline V gene encodes CDR1 MDHEN and CDR2 SYDVKM. V was clipped by 2 bases and J by 4 bases; unmatched bases: 5. This CDR3 region has 15 residues. Primers: 60 Vbeta forward and 13 Jbeta reverse. In the original workflow: Later analysis identified approximately 88 million unique TCR beta chains, around 10 million shared. Method: immunoSEQ multiplex PCR; TCRdb's copy keeps in-frame clones and lacks some. Clone size and the V and J calls come from that table; the DNA yielded D and trimming. The table includes fewer than 120,000 clones, around 80% detected once.

The specimen sequenced was PBMCs. V and J are TRBV28 and TRBJ2-7, with 10 bases that match TRBD1. This TCR was recovered from a man in his thirties or forties in good health and CMV-seropositive. The DNA for the CDR3 is TGTGCCAGCAGTTTAAGGGGGACAGGGGTTTACGAGCAGTACTTC. Translation: CASSLRGTGVYEQYF.